This T cell receptor beta chain was observed in a study of vaccination and CD4 T cells after COVID-19. As for the study in general: Ranging from 14 to 241, the interval between dose two and post-vaccine sampling had a median of roughly 2.5 months. Stimulation of the cells used overlapping spike peptide pools from SARS-CoV-2 and from the common cold coronaviruses HCoV-NL63, HCoV-OC43 and HCoV-229E.

Treatment in this sample: approximately 11-day PBMC culture with coronavirus spike peptide pools or control peptides (ViraFEST assay). Trimming at V came to 4 bases and at J to 5 bases, leaving 4 bases not matched to a gene. The length of the CDR3 is 14 residues. CDR1 is SGHVS and CDR2 is FQNEAQ in the germline V gene. An Oncomine TCR Beta short-read assay was used to sequence the DNA from cultured CD4+ T cells. The template was genomic DNA from cultured CD4+ T cells. TCRdb independently ran MiXCR on the PCR reads; one entry per CDR3 protein. The top ten hold less than 15% of the sample, which has some 19,000 distinct CDR3 sequences, under 45% seen once. Concerning this clonotype: Its antigen is not identified.

Sequenced: cultured CD4+ T cells from blood. The chain combines TRBV7-8 with TRBJ1-2; 10 positions agree with TRBD1. This TCR derives from a human donor with COVID-19. This CDR3 is CASSYGQGGYGYTF. The CDR3, as DNA: TGTGCCAGCAGCTATGGACAGGGGGGGTATGGCTACACCTTC. Complete variable domain (other parts from reference TRBV7-8 and TRBJ1-2): GAGVSQSPRYKVAKRGQDVALRCDPISGHVSLFWYQQALGQGPEFLTYFQNEAQLDKSGLPSDRFFAERPEGSVSTLKIQRTQQEDSAVYLCASSYGQGGYGYTFGSGTRLTVV.